This TCR beta chain stems from a study of OX40 agonist ivuxolimab in advanced cancers. About the full investigation: Ivuxolimab was a fully human IgG2 agonistic monoclonal antibody targeting the costimulatory receptor OX40 (CD134). Prior anti-PD-1, anti-PD-L1 or anti-CTLA-4 therapy was permitted, and checkpoint inhibitors had been received by around 40% of dose-escalation patients. In the dose-escalation cohort, 82.7% of patients were male, and the mean age was about 55 years, with a range of roughly 20 to 79. The purpose of peripheral TCRbeta sequencing was to test whether ivuxolimab changed TCR sequence diversity and led to clonal T-cell expansion. Partial responses were achieved by three dose-escalation patients, of whom one had hepatocellular carcinoma and two had cutaneous melanoma. The paper reports the monotherapy dose-escalation portion (N = 52 patients) of the phase I ivuxolimab trial. Among the approximately 50 dose-escalation patients, 19 had hepatocellular carcinoma, roughly 15 melanoma, 9 renal cell carcinoma and 9 head and neck cancer. Intravenous ivuxolimab was administered to patients every 2 weeks at six dose levels: 0.01, 0.1, 0.3, 1.5, 3 and 10 mg/kg. Broad study findings and their caveats: In the 0.1-3.0 mg/kg groups, partial responders were among the patients with the lowest normalized peripheral clonal expansion, particularly in CD8+ T cells. Low levels of normalized T-cell clonal expansion were also seen in some patients who did not respond. Clonal expansion of both CD4+ and CD8+ blood T cells was observed from baseline to week 6 at doses 0.1 to 3.0 mg/kg. Antigen specificity was not determined for the clonally expanded peripheral T cells. After ivuxolimab, CD8+ T cells had more expanded clones than CD4+ T cells on average.

Patients with autoimmune disease history or receiving systemic immunosuppression were excluded from the trial. Peripheral blood for TCR sequencing was collected from all dose cohorts at baseline, on cycle 4 day 1, and on cycle 7 day 1. The samples were taken from a phase I, first-in-human, multicenter, open-label dose-escalation trial of ivuxolimab. Adults with locally advanced or metastatic melanoma, renal cell carcinoma, hepatocellular carcinoma or head and neck squamous cell carcinoma were enrolled in the trial. Before TCR sequencing, CD4+ T cells and CD8+ T cells were sorted from peripheral blood as separate populations. Comments on this clone: The target of this receptor is not known. No quality values exist for individual bases; no much larger clone is one base distant.

Genomic DNA was isolated from the sorted cells so that the TCRbeta CDR3 region could be sequenced. The immunoSEQ Assay was used for sequencing of TCRbeta CDR3 regions. As stored in TCRdb, this immuneACCESS dataset retains in-frame rearrangements with V and J assigned. A fraction of the clones does not appear; measured against another copy, unresolved V genes explain less than half of the discrepancy, and the remainder lacks a known reason. The sample profile shows tens of thousands of clones; more than 70% of them were found once. In total, the top ten clones hold approximately 8.7% of the sample. This TCR derives from an adult with an advanced solid tumor such as melanoma, head and neck, liver or kidney cancer. Sample: CD4+ or CD8+ T cells sorted from blood, taken in a trial of the OX40 agonist ivuxolimab.

The nucleotide sequence reads as follows: TGTGCCAGCAGCCTCAACGGACTAGCGAACACCGGGGAGCTGTTTTTT. It specifies CASSLNGLANTGELFF. Recombination linked TRBV7-3 to TRBJ2-2, and 7 junction bases match TRBD2. Based on the germline V gene, the CDR1 and CDR2 sequences are SGHTA and FQGTGA. The CDR3 spans 16 residues, from the cysteine through the phenylalanine. Only the CDR3 portion is preserved as DNA: 48 bases, with reading frame beginning at the first base. V is cut back by 5 bases and J by 0 bases, with 6 bases in the junction unmatched.